The 12 T cell receptor beta chains listed next were all sequenced from one sample in a study of neurological immune-mediated disorders. The time point here: technical triplicate 2. TCRdb reanalysed the 5' RACE reads using MiXCR and keeps one entry per CDR3 protein. The sample consists of under 65,000 distinct CDR3 sequences, less than 25% of them appearing once. Material for sequencing was PBMCs. These receptors all come from a man aged 55-75 years with HTLV-1-associated myelopathy (HAM/TSP).

This clonotype was picked up a small number of times. The chain employs TRBV2 and TRBJ2-2, with D perhaps matching TRBD2 (5 bases). Germline V lookup: CDR1 SNHLY, CDR2 FYNNEI. V gave up 5 bases and J gave up 4 bases, with 8 bases separating them. The CDR3 contains 13 residues. CDR3 residues: CASSTGVTGELFF. Here the CDR3 DNA reads TGTGCCAGCAGTACCGGGGTCACCGGGGAGCTGTTTTTT.

This clonotype was seen ten or more times. The genes are TRBV4-1 and TRBJ2-7, with D hard to call. The length of the CDR3 is 13 residues. In germline, CDR1 is MGHRA, CDR2 YSYEKL. Trimming left V 5 bases short and J 3 bases short, with 11 bases between. CDR3 DNA sequence: TGCGCCAGCAGCACCCGGGCCTTCTACGAGCAGTACTTC. This codes for CASSTRAFYEQYF.

This clonotype was detected ten times or more. The rearrangement uses TRBV24-1 and TRBJ2-2, with D possibly matching TRBD1 (5 bases). In germline, CDR1 is KGHDR, CDR2 SFDVKD. The germline V and J ends were trimmed by 4 bases and 7 bases, with 21 bases remaining between them. This CDR3 spans 17 amino acids. In DNA form, the CDR3 reads TGTGCCACCAGTGAAGGGGCCTTAGGCCCGCTGGGCGGGGAGCTGTTTTTT. Protein: CATSEGALGPLGGELFF.

CDR3 loop: CSARGRELDETQYF. In DNA form, the CDR3 reads TGCAGTGCTAGGGGGCGGGAGTTGGATGAGACCCAGTACTTC. The rearrangement joins TRBV20-1 to TRBJ2-5, with 7 nucleotides matching TRBD2. The germline V gene has CDR1 DFQATT and CDR2 SNEGSKA (reference sequence). After removal of 3 bases from V and 5 bases from J, the junction contained 9 bases not matched to a gene. The CDR3 is 14 amino acids.

This clonotype was seen repeatedly, ten times or more. The rearrangement uses TRBV12-3 or TRBV12-4 and TRBJ1-2; D remains ambiguous. The CDR3 covers 11 residues. V lost 8 bases to trimming and J lost 5 bases, with 9 bases between them. CDR3 loop: CASGGLYGYTF. CDR3 coding DNA: TGTGCCAGCGGTGGACTATATGGCTACACCTTC.

The V gene is TRBV4-1, the J gene TRBJ1-2; 9 bases align to TRBD1. The germline gives CDR1 MGHRA, CDR2 YSYEKL. V shed 4 bases, J shed 1 base, and the junction held 7 bases outside the gene matches. The CDR3 covers 16 residues. CDR3 in amino acids: CASSPGGQGLNYGYTF. Written as DNA, the CDR3 is TGCGCCAGCAGCCCCGGGGGACAGGGACTTAACTATGGCTACACCTTC.

The table lists this clonotype with many counts. CDR3 region: CSSAKGLALEQFF. The CDR3 nucleotides are TGCAGCTCCGCGAAGGGACTAGCACTTGAGCAGTTCTTC. The rearrangement joins TRBV20-1 to TRBJ2-1, with 9 bases identical to TRBD2. This CDR3 contains 13 residues. Germline CDR1 reads DFQATT; CDR2 reads SNEGSKA (reference sequence).

This clonotype was found many times. The chain joins TRBV29-1 to TRBJ1-3; no reliable D call. The CDR3 extends over 13 amino acids. V lost 5 bases and J lost 8, with 16 bases in between. Per the germline V gene, CDR1 is SQVTM and CDR2 is ANQGSEA. CDR3 in DNA: TGCAGCGTTCGGTACAATAATTATGACACCATATATTTT. It translates to CSVRYNNYDTIYF.

This clonotype appeared many times. The chain carries TRBV20-1 and TRBJ2-3; D may be TRBD2 (6 bases). The CDR3 loop spans 15 amino acids. Germline CDR1 reads DFQATT; CDR2 reads SNEGSKA (reference sequence). The V end lost 0 bases, the J end lost 0 bases, and 10 bases lay between the germline ends. The CDR3 DNA is TGCAGTGCTAGAGATCAAAGCGGGAGCACAGATACGCAGTATTTT. Translated: CSARDQSGSTDTQYF.

This clonotype was seen repeatedly, ten times or more. The J gene is TRBJ1-1, the V gene TRBV3-1, with unresolved D. Germline CDR1 is LGHDT and CDR2 is YNNKEL (reference sequence). V was trimmed by 2 bases and J by 0 bases, leaving 7 bases between them. There are 14 residues in the CDR3. CDR3 in amino acids: CASSQNGMNTEAFF. CDR3 DNA: TGTGCCAGCAGCCAAAATGGGATGAACACTGAAGCTTTCTTT.

This rearrangement joins TRBV5-1 to TRBJ2-3, with TRBD1 matching over 11 bases. The V segment lost 1 base and the J segment 0 bases; nucleotides outside the gene matches: 4. The germline V gene has CDR1 SGHRS and CDR2 YFSETQ. The CDR3 sequence is 17 residues long. The CDR3 sequence: CASSLRWTGGSTDTQYF. The CDR3 nucleotides read TGCGCCAGCAGCTTGCGCTGGACAGGGGGCAGCACAGATACGCAGTATTTT.

The rearrangement links TRBV5-8 to TRBJ1-4; 9 nucleotides align to TRBD1. The V segment lost 4 bases and the J segment 11 bases; nucleotides outside the gene matches: 6. Germline assignment: CDR1 SGHTS and CDR2 YDEGEE. This CDR3 is built from 13 residues. This CDR3 is CASSMDRGGKLFF. The CDR3 nucleotides are TGTGCCAGCAGCATGGACAGGGGAGGGAAACTGTTTTTT.